Listed here are 22 T cell receptor beta chains from one sample, sequenced in a study of CD8+ T cells in alopecia areata. Isolated RNA was reverse transcribed into cDNA used as the sequencing template. The protocol was immunoSEQ multiplex PCR, while the TCRdb copy is restricted to in-frame clones and leaves out a portion. The sample lists about 120,000 clones; roughly 55% were seen once. Treatment here: oral pan-JAK inhibitor, 5-10 mg twice daily. Sequencing used CD8+ T cells sorted from blood, obtained at week 24, from a patient treated with tofacitinib. All receptors derive from a human donor with alopecia areata.

This sequence joins TRBV9 and TRBJ2-5, with TRBD1 matching over 10 bases. The CDR3 totals 18 residues. V gave up 4 bases and J gave up 5 bases; unmatched junction bases: 17. Germline-derived CDR1 and CDR2 are SGDLS and YYNGEE. This CDR3 reads CASSQQRTTGGRGETQYF. The CDR3, as DNA: TGTGCCAGCAGCCAGCAACGGACGACAGGGGGCAGAGGCGAGACCCAGTACTTC. The variable domain in full, completed from reference TRBV9 and TRBJ2-5, reads DSGVTQTPKHLITATGQRVTLRCSPRSGDLSVYWYQQSLDQGLQFLIQYYNGEERAKGNILERFSAQQFPDLHSELNLSSLELGDSALYFCASSQQRTTGGRGETQYFGPGTRLLVL.

The V call is TRBV4-3, the J call TRBJ1-4; possibly TRBD1 for D (5 bases). CDR1 and CDR2 (germline): LGHNA, YSLEER. This CDR3 spans 18 amino acids. V dropped 2 bases and J dropped 6 bases, with 22 bases sitting between them. The CDR3 region is CASSQKAPSGQGYEKLFF. As DNA, the CDR3 is TGCGCCAGCAGCCAAAAGGCGCCGTCAGGCCAGGGATATGAAAAACTGTTTTTT.

This clone occurred many times. The chain joins TRBV5-4 to TRBJ2-2; no definite D call. Germline V gene data show CDR1 as SGHNT and CDR2 as YYREEE (reference sequence). The CDR3 runs to 15 residues. Trimming cost V 2 bases and J 0 bases, with 8 bases left between them. The CDR3 reads CASSFKGTNTGELFF. Here the CDR3 DNA reads TGTGCCAGCAGCTTTAAGGGAACGAACACCGGGGAGCTGTTTTTT.

This sequence joins TRBV11-2 and TRBJ2-7; 9 positions agree with TRBD2. Germline CDR1 is SGHAT and CDR2 is FQNNGV. The J segment lost 6 bases and the V segment lost 5 bases, leaving 11 bases of the junction unmatched. The CDR3 has 15 amino acids. CDR3 residues: CASSPLRGGSIEQYF. CDR3 DNA sequence: TGTGCCAGCAGCCCCTTGCGGGGGGGGTCTATCGAGCAGTACTTC.

V and J are TRBV10-3 and TRBJ1-2; 9 nucleotides align to TRBD1. CDR3 size: 12 residues. V was clipped by 2 bases and J by 13 bases; unmatched bases: 5. Germline CDR1 and CDR2: ENHRY and SYGVKD. CDR3 coding DNA: TGTGCCATCAGTGAGGGGGACAGGGTGTTCACCTTC. It specifies CAISEGDRVFTF.

This clone was seen repeatedly, ten times or more. This chain connects TRBV12-5 to TRBJ2-1, with D possibly being TRBD1 or TRBD2 (5 bases each). This CDR3 has 14 residues. The germline gives CDR1 LGHNT, CDR2 FRNRAP. Trimming stripped 0 bases from V and 7 bases from J, with 10 bases between. The chain's CDR3 is CASGLVGAGNEQFF. The CDR3 DNA reads as TGTGCTAGTGGTTTGGTCGGGGCAGGAAATGAGCAGTTCTTC.

The chain joins TRBV5-6 to TRBJ2-7, with D tentatively TRBD1 (6 bases). The V end was cut by 4 bases, the J end by 6 bases, with 23 bases between. The CDR3 has 16 residues. Germline-derived CDR1 and CDR2 are SGHDT and YYEEEE. The CDR3, as DNA: TGTGCCAGCAGCGCAAGCCTTGGACGGACAGCCGGCGAGCAGTACTTC. Translating it yields CASSASLGRTAGEQYF. The variable domain in full, with the rest retrieved from reference TRBV5-6 and TRBJ2-7, is DAGVTQSPTHLIKTRGQQVTLRCSPKSGHDTVSWYQQALGQGPQFIFQYYEEEERQRGNFPDRFSGHQFPNYSSELNVNALLLGDSALYLCASSASLGRTAGEQYFGPGTRLTVT.

V gene TRBV7-6 combines with J gene TRBJ1-4; maybe TRBD1 (5 bases). From germline, CDR1 is SGHVS and CDR2 FNYEAQ. Trimming took 2 bases from V and 7 from J, leaving 11 bases between them. This CDR3 comprises 14 residues. In DNA, the CDR3 is TGTGCCAGCAGCTTAATGGGGGGAGGTGAAAAACTGTTTTTT. Its translation is CASSLMGGGEKLFF. The entire variable domain, with the rest obtained from reference TRBV7-6 and TRBJ1-4, is as follows: GAGVSQSPRYKVTKRGQDVALRCDPISGHVSLYWYRQALGQGPEFLTYFNYEAQQDKSGLPNDRFSAERPEGSISTLTIQRTEQRDSAMYRCASSLMGGGEKLFFGSGTQLSVL.

This clone was seen a handful of times. The V and J genes are TRBV29-1 and TRBJ2-7, with D possibly matching TRBD1 (6 bases). This CDR3 has 16 residues. The germline V and J ends were trimmed by 6 bases and 2 bases, with 23 bases remaining between them. Germline V gives CDR1 SQVTM, CDR2 ANQGSEA. CDR3 DNA: TGCAGCGTCCGGGGTGGGGGCATGGACAGTCCCTACGAGCAGTACTTC. It encodes CSVRGGGMDSPYEQYF.

This clone has only a few counts. The chain is built from TRBV27 and TRBJ2-7, with a weak D call TRBD2 (6 bases). V was cut by 7 bases and J by 0 bases, with 16 bases left in between. Germline CDR1 is MNHEY and CDR2 is SMNVEV (reference sequence). The CDR3 spans 15 residues. The chain's CDR3 is CASTEEGGSSYEQYF. For the CDR3, the DNA is TGTGCCAGCACCGAAGAGGGAGGCAGCTCCTACGAGCAGTACTTC.

This clone was seen ten or more times. A read error may account for a junction end that differs from germline. The same CDR3 can be traced to other DNA sequences in this sample. The chain recombines TRBV7-7 with TRBJ2-3; D gene ambiguous. The V gene's germline CDR1 is SSHAT and CDR2 FNYEAQ (reference sequence). The CDR3 has 13 residues. The CDR3 loop reads CASSFSRTDTQYF. The CDR3 DNA is TGTGCTAGCAGCTTCTCGCGCACAGATACGCAGTATTTT.

The sample holds a few counts of this clone. The chain couples TRBV29-1 to TRBJ1-5; 7 bases match TRBD1. Trimming cost V 5 bases and J 6 bases; bases outside gene matches: 10. This CDR3 is built from 14 residues. CDR1 and CDR2 (germline): SQVTM, ANQGSEA. The CDR3 sequence: CSVRTRGYGQPQHF. The CDR3 region has the DNA TGCAGCGTTCGCACCAGGGGGTACGGTCAGCCCCAGCATTTT.

This chain uses TRBV7-9 with TRBJ1-2, with unresolved D. This CDR3 comprises 15 residues. The V gene's germline CDR1 is SEHNR and CDR2 FQNEAQ (reference sequence). V lost 1 base and J lost 2, with 11 bases in between. The CDR3 here is CASSLDAGQNYGYTF. CDR3 DNA: TGTGCCAGCAGCTTAGATGCTGGCCAGAACTATGGCTACACCTTC.

The chain joins TRBV6-5 to TRBJ2-7; D perhaps matches TRBD2 (6 bases). V was cut by 3 bases and J by 4 bases, with 19 bases left in between. Looked up from germline, CDR1 is MNHEY and CDR2 is SVGAGI. The CDR3 sequence is 16 residues long. The DNA of the CDR3 is TGTGCCAGCAGTTATCACTACCGGGACGGACTATACGAGCAGTACTTC. The encoded protein is CASSYHYRDGLYEQYF.

Concerning this clone itself: The sample contains more than one DNA sequence encoding this CDR3. The chain is built from TRBV7-9 and TRBJ2-7; D is unclear. The CDR3 extends over 11 amino acids. Germline V gives CDR1 SEHNR, CDR2 FQNEAQ (reference sequence). Trimming stripped 2 bases from V and 2 bases from J, with 1 base between. This CDR3 reads CASSLTYEQYF. CDR3 DNA sequence: TGTGCCAGCAGCTTAACCTACGAGCAGTACTTC.

In this sample, this clone turned up a few times. The gene calls are TRBV23-1 and TRBJ1-5; D is undetermined. TRBV23-1 is assigned to the ORF class and has an uncertain function. The V end was cut by 3 bases, the J end by 2 bases, with 8 bases between. The CDR3 loop spans 14 amino acids. CDR3 coding DNA: TGCGCCAGCAGTCATCGCGGTTGCAATCAGCCCCAGCATTTT. This encodes CASSHRGCNQPQHF.

The chain has TRBV6-1 and TRBJ2-7, with 8 bases identical to TRBD2. CDR3 length: 15 residues. CDR1 MNHNS and CDR2 SASEGT come from the germline V gene. With 3 bases clipped from V and 3 bases from J, the junction kept 7 bases outside the gene matches. The CDR3 sequence: CASSEGSGDLYEQYF. The CDR3 DNA follows: TGTGCCAGCAGTGAGGGTAGCGGGGATCTCTACGAGCAGTACTTC.

This clone has a handful of counts. This chain joins TRBV5-4 and TRBJ1-5; possible D gene TRBD1, 5 bases. CDR1 is SGHNT and CDR2 is YYREEE in the germline V gene (reference sequence). The ends were cut back, 1 base at V and 4 bases at J, with 12 bases in the middle. The CDR3 consists of 15 residues. CDR3 protein: CASSLNGGWNQPQHF. Written as DNA, the CDR3 is TGTGCCAGCAGCTTGAACGGGGGTTGGAATCAGCCCCAGCATTTT. The full variable domain, in which reference TRBV5-4 and TRBJ1-5 provide the parts outside the CDR3, is ETGVTQSPTHLIKTRGQQVTLRCSSQSGHNTVSWYQQALGQGPQFIFQYYREEENGRGNFPPRFSGLQFPNYSSELNVNALELDDSALYLCASSLNGGWNQPQHFGDGTRLSIL.

The table lists this clone with a count of one. The chain is built from TRBV6-5 and TRBJ2-2; D might be TRBD2 (6 bases). V was cut by 7 bases and J by 0 bases, with 12 bases left in between. Per germline, CDR1 MNHEY and CDR2 SVGAGI. This CDR3 spans 15 amino acids. CDR3: CASTISGTNTGELFF. The CDR3 DNA reads as TGTGCCAGCACCATTAGCGGAACGAACACCGGGGAGCTGTTTTTT.

In this sample, this clone turned up a few times. The chain uses TRBV5-6 and TRBJ2-7; TRBD1 is a possible D gene (5 bases). V was shortened by 4 bases and J by 0 bases, with 8 bases between the two germline ends. Germline V gene lookup returns CDR1 SGHDT and CDR2 YYEEEE. The CDR3 extends over 13 amino acids. The CDR3 DNA reads TGTGCCAGCAGCCCAGGGATCTCCTACGAGCAGTACTTC. Translated: CASSPGISYEQYF.

The rearrangement links TRBV30 to TRBJ2-2, with a tentative D call TRBD1 (5 bases). Germline V lookup: CDR1 GTSNPN, CDR2 SVGIG (reference sequence). The ends were cut back, 3 bases at V and 6 bases at J, with 20 bases in the middle. The CDR3 has 16 amino acids. The DNA of the CDR3 is TGTGCCTGGAGATTGGGGCAGATAACTACCGCCGGGGAGCTGTTTTTT. This encodes CAWRLGQITTAGELFF.

This clone occurred once. The gene calls are TRBV30 and TRBJ1-5; 7 nucleotides align to TRBD1. Germline V CDR1 and CDR2: GTSNPN, SVGIG (reference sequence). V was clipped by 1 base and J by 4 bases; unmatched bases: 1. The CDR3 covers 13 residues. In DNA, the CDR3 is TGTGCCTGGAGTGGACAGGGTAATCAGCCCCAGCATTTT. This gives the protein CAWSGQGNQPQHF.